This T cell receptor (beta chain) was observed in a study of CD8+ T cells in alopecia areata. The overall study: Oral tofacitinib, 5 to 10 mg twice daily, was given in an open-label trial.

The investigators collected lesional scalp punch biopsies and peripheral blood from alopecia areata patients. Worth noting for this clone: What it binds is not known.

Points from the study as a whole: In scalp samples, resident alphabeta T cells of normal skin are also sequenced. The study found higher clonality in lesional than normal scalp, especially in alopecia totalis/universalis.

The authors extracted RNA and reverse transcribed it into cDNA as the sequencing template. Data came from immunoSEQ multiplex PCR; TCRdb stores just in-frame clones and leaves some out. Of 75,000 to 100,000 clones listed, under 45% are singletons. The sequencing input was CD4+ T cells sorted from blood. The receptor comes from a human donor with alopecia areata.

CDR3 DNA sequence: TGTGCCAGCAAAGGAATCGAGAACACCGGGGAGCTGTTTTTT. Translating gives CASKGIENTGELFF. The V gene is TRBV27, the J gene TRBJ2-2; D gene unclear. Germline-derived CDR1 and CDR2 are MNHEY and SMNVEV (reference sequence). The CDR3 extends over 14 amino acids. Deletions cut 7 bases from V and 1 base from J, with 10 bases between.